The sequence of this TCR beta chain was determined in a study of radiotherapy plus CTLA-4 blockade in lung cancer. Study-wide results and limits: Subsequent to radiotherapy plus ipilimumab, tumor-derived TCR clones underwent expansion in blood. How blood T cell clones changed early, along with interferon-beta, reportedly forecast response best.

Some clones are missing from TCRdb's copy, which holds only in-frame ones; the method was immunoSEQ multiplex PCR. The table lists tens of thousands of clones, under 85% of them singletons. The germline V gene encodes CDR1 SGHNT and CDR2 YYREEE (reference sequence). CDR3 length: 13 residues. Deletions cut 4 bases from V and 8 bases from J, with 13 bases between. Alongside CTLA-4 blockade with ipilimumab, patients with chemo-refractory metastatic non-small-cell lung cancer received focal radiation. This clone was detected only once. The antigen is undetermined. The sample here was peripheral blood, taken from a patient treated with radiotherapy plus ipilimumab. This sequence joins TRBV5-4 and TRBJ2-1; D may be TRBD1 (5 bases). The source of this sequence is a human donor with non-small cell lung cancer who had a partial response to radiotherapy plus ipilimumab. The CDR3 sequence is CASSAQGAHEQFF. The CDR3 coding sequence is TGTGCCAGCAGCGCGCAAGGGGCCCATGAGCAGTTCTTC. Together with reference TRBV5-4 and TRBJ2-1, the CDR3 gives the full variable domain: ETGVTQSPTHLIKTRGQQVTLRCSSQSGHNTVSWYQQALGQGPQFIFQYYREEENGRGNFPPRFSGLQFPNYSSELNVNALELDDSALYLCASSAQGAHEQFFGPGTRLTVL.